This paragraph covers one T cell receptor (beta chain) sequence. The data derive from a study of shared clonotypes between healthy human individuals. The protocol was immunoSEQ multiplex PCR, while the TCRdb copy is restricted to in-frame clones and leaves out a portion. The data contain around 690,000 clones, 90% of them singletons. Germline V gives CDR1 MNHEY, CDR2 SMNVEV (reference sequence). The CDR3 has 14 residues. V was pared by 4 bases and J by 2 bases, with 5 bases of the junction left unmatched. The sample consisted of memory CD8+ T cells from PBMCs. Subset meaning: CD45RO+ cells pooled with CCR7-negative TemRA cells. The sequence was collected from a man aged 18 to 30 in good health. Some clones in this sample may be carry-over from other donors' samples. This rearrangement joins TRBV27 to TRBJ2-7; TRBD1 matches 7 bases. The CDR3 loop reads CASSSYRGTYEQYF. Here the CDR3 DNA reads TGTGCCAGCAGTTCATACAGGGGAACCTACGAGCAGTACTTC.